This TCR beta chain is from a study of cytomegalovirus exposure and HLA in healthy donors. J was trimmed by 3 bases and V by 0 bases; bases with no gene match: 9. The V gene's germline CDR1 is SGDLS and CDR2 YYNGEE. This CDR3 is built from 17 residues. 60 Vbeta and 13 Jbeta primers were used in PCR. Produced via immunoSEQ multiplex PCR; TCRdb's table is partial and in-frame only. The table records roughly 120,000 clones, approximately 80% of them present only once. The source material was PBMCs. The clonotype was recovered from a human donor in good health. This chain links TRBV9 with TRBJ2-7; TRBD1 agrees at 10 bases. CDR3 in DNA: TGTGCCAGCAGCGTAGGAGTTTTGGGGACAGGGGACTACGAGCAGTACTTC. It is translated as CASSVGVLGTGDYEQYF.